This T cell receptor beta chain was recorded in a study of control samples from healthy donors and cancer patients. Here immunoSEQ multiplex PCR was the method, and the copy in TCRdb shows in-frame clones only, minus some. The sample includes 150,000 to 200,000 clones, approximately 94% of them seen just once. This CDR3 is 13 amino acids long. In germline, CDR1 is MNHEY, CDR2 SMNVEV (reference sequence). The V end lost 2 bases, the J end lost 5 bases, and 9 bases lay between the germline ends. Specimen: blood. This sequence joins TRBV27 and TRBJ1-1, with D uncertain. This clonotype was obtained from a middle-aged woman in good health. Here the CDR3 DNA reads TGTGCCAGCAGTTTAGGGAAAGGGACTGAAGCTTTCTTT. It specifies CASSLGKGTEAFF.